These 9 T cell receptor beta chains originate from one sample sequenced in a study of shared clonotypes between healthy human individuals. Naive CD8 cells lacked CD45RO and underwent positive selection for CCR7, leaving out terminally differentiated effector memory CD45RA+ cells. Produced via immunoSEQ multiplex PCR; TCRdb's table is partial and in-frame only. This sample yields about 2,200,000 clones, of which around 93% are seen a single time; around 1.7% belongs to the top ten. Sequencing was performed on naive CD8+ T cells from PBMCs. These receptors were obtained from a man aged 18 to 29 in good health. Some clones in this sample may be carry-over from other donors' samples.

The chain recombines TRBV29-1 with TRBJ2-3, with a weak D call TRBD1 (6 bases). Trimming left V 6 bases short and J 4 bases short, with 17 bases between. Per germline, CDR1 SQVTM and CDR2 ANQGSEA. There are 14 residues in the CDR3. CDR3 loop: CSVRDTTGADTQYF. The CDR3 DNA reads as TGCAGCGTCCGGGACACAACTGGCGCAGATACGCAGTATTTT.

The chain employs TRBV30 and TRBJ2-7; D might be TRBD2 (5 bases). Germline CDR1 GTSNPN, CDR2 SVGIG (reference sequence). V lost 3 bases to trimming and J lost 6 bases, with 12 bases between them. The CDR3 extends over 12 amino acids. CDR3 sequence (DNA): TGTGCCTGGAGCGAGGGCGCGGGCGAGCAGTACTTC. Protein: CAWSEGAGEQYF.

The chain links TRBV19 to TRBJ2-7; 8 bases agree with TRBD1. Trimming took 2 bases from V and 5 from J; bases not matched to a gene: 5. The length of the CDR3 is 14 residues. Looked up from germline, CDR1 is LNHDA and CDR2 is SQIVND (reference sequence). CDR3 sequence (DNA): TGTGCCAGTAGTATAAGACAGGGGCTGAACGAGCAGTACTTC. Translation gives CASSIRQGLNEQYF.

V is TRBV27 and J is TRBJ1-2; TRBD1 aligns across 7 bases. The CDR3 sequence is 15 residues long. The V gene's germline CDR1 is MNHEY and CDR2 SMNVEV (reference sequence). The V and J ends lost 6 bases and 2 bases, in that order; junction bases with no gene match: 9. The CDR3 spells CASSPTGTENYGYTF. In DNA, the CDR3 is TGTGCCAGCAGCCCAACCGGGACAGAGAACTATGGCTACACCTTC.

The rearrangement joins TRBV6-5 to TRBJ2-7; a possible D gene is TRBD2 (6 bases). CDR3 length equals 15 residues. Deletions cut 6 bases from V and 1 base from J, with 16 bases between. Germline assignment: CDR1 MNHEY and CDR2 SVGAGI. This CDR3 is CASRAGQAESYEQYF. The DNA for the CDR3 is TGTGCCAGCAGGGCGGGGCAGGCAGAATCCTACGAGCAGTACTTC.

The chain couples TRBV5-6 to TRBJ1-5; D gene ambiguous. The germline gives CDR1 SGHDT, CDR2 YYEEEE. V lost 3 bases to trimming and J lost 3 bases, with 19 bases between them. The CDR3 sequence is 17 residues long. CDR3 amino acids: CASSSNQVSSDNQPQHF. CDR3 in DNA: TGTGCCAGCAGCTCGAACCAGGTGAGCAGCGACAATCAGCCCCAGCATTTT.

As regards this clone: The sample contains more than one DNA sequence encoding this CDR3. V usage is TRBV27 and J usage is TRBJ2-3; TRBD1 agrees at 11 bases. This CDR3 comprises 16 residues. CDR1 and CDR2 (germline): MNHEY, SMNVEV (reference sequence). V gave up 1 base and J gave up 6 bases; unmatched junction bases: 6. The CDR3 coding sequence is TGTGCCAGCAGTTTATTAGGGACAGGGGGTACGGATACGCAGTATTTT. This translates into CASSLLGTGGTDTQYF.

The chain couples TRBV5-4 to TRBJ1-2; perhaps TRBD1 as D (6 bases). V lost 3 bases to trimming and J lost 5 bases, with 14 bases between them. Per the germline V gene, CDR1 is SGHNT and CDR2 is YYREEE (reference sequence). This CDR3 contains 14 residues. The CDR3 protein is CASSWGAVPYGYTF. CDR3 bases: TGTGCCAGCAGCTGGGGGGCAGTACCATATGGCTACACCTTC.

The V call is TRBV7-8, the J call TRBJ2-7, with D unclear. The CDR3 contains 14 residues. Trimming removed 5 bases at V and 2 bases at J, with 13 bases between. The germline gives CDR1 SGHVS, CDR2 FQNEAQ. CDR3 in DNA: TGTGCCAGCAGCACCATAGAAATACCCTACGAGCAGTACTTC. Protein sequence: CASSTIEIPYEQYF.